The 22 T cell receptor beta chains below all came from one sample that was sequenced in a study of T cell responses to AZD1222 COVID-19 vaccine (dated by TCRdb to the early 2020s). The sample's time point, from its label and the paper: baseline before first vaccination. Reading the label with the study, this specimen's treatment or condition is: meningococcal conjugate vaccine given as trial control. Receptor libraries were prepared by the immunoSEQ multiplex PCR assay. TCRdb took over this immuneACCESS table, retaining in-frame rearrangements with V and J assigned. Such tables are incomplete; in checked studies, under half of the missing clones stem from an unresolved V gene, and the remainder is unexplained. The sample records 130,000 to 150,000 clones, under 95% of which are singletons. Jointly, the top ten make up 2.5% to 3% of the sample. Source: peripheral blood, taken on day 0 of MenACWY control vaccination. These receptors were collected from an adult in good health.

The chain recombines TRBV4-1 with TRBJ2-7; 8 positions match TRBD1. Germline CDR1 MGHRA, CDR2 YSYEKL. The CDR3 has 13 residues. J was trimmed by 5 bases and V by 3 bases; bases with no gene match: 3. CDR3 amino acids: CASSQGQANEQYF. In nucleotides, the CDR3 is TGCGCCAGCAGCCAGGGACAGGCGAACGAGCAGTACTTC.

The CDR3 bases are TGTGCCAGTAGCGTATCGGGACAGGGGATCTGGGAGCTGTTTTTT. This codes for CASSVSGQGIWELFF. This chain joins TRBV19 and TRBJ2-2; 10 bases are a match to TRBD1. The CDR3 totals 15 residues. Germline CDR1 LNHDA, CDR2 SQIVND (reference sequence). Trimming cost V 6 bases and J 9 bases; bases outside gene matches: 10. The full variable domain, completed using reference TRBV19 and TRBJ2-2, is DGGITQSPKYLFRKEGQNVTLSCEQNLNHDAMYWYRQDPGQGLRLIYYSQIVNDFQKGDIAEGYSVSREKKESFPLTVTSAQKNPTAFYLCASSVSGQGIWELFFGEGSRLTVL.

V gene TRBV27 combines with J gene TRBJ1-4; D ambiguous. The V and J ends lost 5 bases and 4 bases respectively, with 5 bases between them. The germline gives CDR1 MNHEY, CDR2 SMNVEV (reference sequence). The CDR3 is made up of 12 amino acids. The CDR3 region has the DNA TGTGCCAGCAGTGCCCATAATGAAAAACTGTTTTTT. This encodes CASSAHNEKLFF.

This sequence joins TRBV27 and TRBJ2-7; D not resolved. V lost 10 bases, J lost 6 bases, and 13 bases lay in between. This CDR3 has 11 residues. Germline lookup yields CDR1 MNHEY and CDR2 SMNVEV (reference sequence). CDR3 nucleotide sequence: TGTGCCACCATCGGCCCGGGCGAGCAGTACTTC. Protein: CATIGPGEQYF.

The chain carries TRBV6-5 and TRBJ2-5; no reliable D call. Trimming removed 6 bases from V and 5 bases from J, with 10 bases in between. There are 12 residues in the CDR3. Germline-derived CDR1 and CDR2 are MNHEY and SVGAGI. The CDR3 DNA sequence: TGTGCCAGCAGCCAAGCCAGGGAGACCCAGTACTTC. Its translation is CASSQARETQYF.

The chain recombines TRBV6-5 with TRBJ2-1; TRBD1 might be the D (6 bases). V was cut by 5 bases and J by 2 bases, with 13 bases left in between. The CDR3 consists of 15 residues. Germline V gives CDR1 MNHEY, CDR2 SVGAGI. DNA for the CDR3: TGTGCCAGCAGTACAGGGATGGGGACCTACAATGAGCAGTTCTTC. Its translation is CASSTGMGTYNEQFF.

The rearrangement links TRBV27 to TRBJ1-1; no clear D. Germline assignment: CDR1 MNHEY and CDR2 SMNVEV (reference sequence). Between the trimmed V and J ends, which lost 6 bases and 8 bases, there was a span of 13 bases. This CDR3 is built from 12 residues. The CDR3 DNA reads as TGTGCCAGCAGCCATCAAGGAGTAGAAGCTTTCTTT. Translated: CASSHQGVEAFF.

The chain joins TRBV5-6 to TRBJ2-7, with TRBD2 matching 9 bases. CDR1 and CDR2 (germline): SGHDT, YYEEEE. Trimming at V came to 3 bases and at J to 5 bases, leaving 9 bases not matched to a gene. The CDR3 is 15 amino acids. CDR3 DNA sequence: TGTGCCAGCAGCTGGGGGAGGCTAGCGGGGAACGAGCAGTACTTC. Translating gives CASSWGRLAGNEQYF. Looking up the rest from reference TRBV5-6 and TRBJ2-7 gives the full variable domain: DAGVTQSPTHLIKTRGQQVTLRCSPKSGHDTVSWYQQALGQGPQFIFQYYEEEERQRGNFPDRFSGHQFPNYSSELNVNALLLGDSALYLCASSWGRLAGNEQYFGPGTRLTVT.

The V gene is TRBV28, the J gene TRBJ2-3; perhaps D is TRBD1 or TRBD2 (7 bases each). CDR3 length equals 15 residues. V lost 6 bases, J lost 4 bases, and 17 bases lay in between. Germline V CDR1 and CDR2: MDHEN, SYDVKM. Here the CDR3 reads CASSASGGGADTQYF. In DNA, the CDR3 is TGTGCCAGCAGCGCCTCAGGGGGAGGGGCAGATACGCAGTATTTT.

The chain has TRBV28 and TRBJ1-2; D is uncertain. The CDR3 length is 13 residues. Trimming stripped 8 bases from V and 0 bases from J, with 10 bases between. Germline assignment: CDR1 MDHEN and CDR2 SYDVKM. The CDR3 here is CASGRRANYGYTF. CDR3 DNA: TGTGCCAGCGGCAGGAGAGCTAACTATGGCTACACCTTC.

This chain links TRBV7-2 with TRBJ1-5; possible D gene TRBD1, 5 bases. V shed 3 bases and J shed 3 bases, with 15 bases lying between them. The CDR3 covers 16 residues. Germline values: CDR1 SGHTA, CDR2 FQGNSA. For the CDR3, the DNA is TGTGCCAGCAGCTTCGGGACCAGGGCGAACAATCAGCCCCAGCATTTT. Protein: CASSFGTRANNQPQHF.

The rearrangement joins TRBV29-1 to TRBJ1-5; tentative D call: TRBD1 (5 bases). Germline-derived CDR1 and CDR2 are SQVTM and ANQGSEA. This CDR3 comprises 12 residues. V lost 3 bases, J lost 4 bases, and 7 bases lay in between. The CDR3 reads CSVEGDNQPQHF. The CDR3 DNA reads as TGCAGCGTTGAGGGGGATAATCAGCCCCAGCATTTT.

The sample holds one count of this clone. Here the CDR3 reads CASSRKHYGYTF. The CDR3 DNA sequence: TGTGCCAGCTCGAGAAAGCACTATGGCTACACCTTC. The chain links TRBV12-3 or TRBV12-4 to TRBJ1-2; no firm D call. V shed 8 bases and J shed 3 bases, with 10 bases lying between them. The CDR3 has 12 amino acids.

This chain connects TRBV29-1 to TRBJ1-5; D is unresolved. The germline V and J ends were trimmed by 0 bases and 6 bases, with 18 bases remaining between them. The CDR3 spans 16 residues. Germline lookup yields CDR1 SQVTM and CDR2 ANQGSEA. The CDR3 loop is CSVEDGTASLRQPQHF. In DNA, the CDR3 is TGCAGCGTTGAAGATGGCACAGCCAGTCTCCGTCAGCCCCAGCATTTT.

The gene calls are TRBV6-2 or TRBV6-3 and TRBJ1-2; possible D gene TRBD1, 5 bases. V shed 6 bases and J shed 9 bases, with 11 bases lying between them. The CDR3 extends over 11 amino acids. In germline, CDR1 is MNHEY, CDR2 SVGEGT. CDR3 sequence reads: CASSEGRRYTF. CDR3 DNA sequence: TGTGCCAGCAGCGAGGGGCGACGCTACACCTTC.

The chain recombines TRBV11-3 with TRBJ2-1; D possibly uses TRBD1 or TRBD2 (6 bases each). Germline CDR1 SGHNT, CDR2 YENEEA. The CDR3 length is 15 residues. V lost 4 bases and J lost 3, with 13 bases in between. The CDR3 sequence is CASSYRGEDYNEQFF. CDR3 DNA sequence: TGTGCCAGCAGCTATAGGGGGGAGGACTACAATGAGCAGTTCTTC. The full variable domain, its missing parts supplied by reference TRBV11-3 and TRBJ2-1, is EAGVVQSPRYKIIEKKQPVAFWCNPISGHNTLYWYLQNLGQGPELLIRYENEEAVDDSQLPKDRFSAERLKGVDSTLKIQPAELGDSAVYLCASSYRGEDYNEQFFGPGTRLTVL.

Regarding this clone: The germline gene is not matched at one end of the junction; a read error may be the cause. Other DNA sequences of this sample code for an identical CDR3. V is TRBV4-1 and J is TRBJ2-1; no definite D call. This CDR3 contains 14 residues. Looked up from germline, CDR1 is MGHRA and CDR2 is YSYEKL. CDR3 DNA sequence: TGCGCCAGCAGTCAAGTGGGGTCCTACAATGAGCAGTTCTTC. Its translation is CASSQVGSYNEQFF.

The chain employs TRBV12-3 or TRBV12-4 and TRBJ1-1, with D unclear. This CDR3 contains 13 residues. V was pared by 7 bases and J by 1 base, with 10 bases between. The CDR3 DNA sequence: TGTGCCAGCAAGGGCCAACCGAACACTGAAGCTTTCTTT. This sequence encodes CASKGQPNTEAFF.

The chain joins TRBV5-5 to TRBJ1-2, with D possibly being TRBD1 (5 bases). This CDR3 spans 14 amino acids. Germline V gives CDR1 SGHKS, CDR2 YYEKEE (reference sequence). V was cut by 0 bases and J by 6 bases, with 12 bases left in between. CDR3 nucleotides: TGTGCCAGCAGCTTGGTTCTTGGGGGGGATGGCTACACCTTC. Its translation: CASSLVLGGDGYTF.

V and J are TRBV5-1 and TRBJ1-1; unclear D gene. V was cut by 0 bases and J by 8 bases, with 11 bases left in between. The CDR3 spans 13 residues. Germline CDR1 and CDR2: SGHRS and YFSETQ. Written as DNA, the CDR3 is TGCGCCAGCAGCTTGGAGACACGTGGGGAAGCTTTCTTT. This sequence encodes CASSLETRGEAFF.

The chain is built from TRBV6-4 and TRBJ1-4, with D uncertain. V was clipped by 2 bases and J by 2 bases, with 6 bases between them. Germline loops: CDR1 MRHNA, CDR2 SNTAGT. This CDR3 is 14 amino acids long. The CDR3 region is CASSDGVTNEKLFF. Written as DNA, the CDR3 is TGTGCCAGCAGTGACGGGGTGACTAATGAAAAACTGTTTTTT.

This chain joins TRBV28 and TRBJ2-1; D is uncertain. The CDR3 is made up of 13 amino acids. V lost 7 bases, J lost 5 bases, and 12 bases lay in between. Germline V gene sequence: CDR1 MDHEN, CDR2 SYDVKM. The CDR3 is CASISTLNNEQFF. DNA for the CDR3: TGTGCCAGCATCTCCACGCTAAACAATGAGCAGTTCTTC.